This T cell receptor beta chain was documented in a study of CD8+ T cells in alopecia areata. The study's findings and limits: Across lesional scalp, and particularly alopecia totalis/universalis, clonality surpassed that of normal scalp.

This clone was picked up a small number of times. Its antigen is unknown. As the sequencing template, cDNA was produced by extracting RNA and reverse transcribing it. Libraries were prepared by immunoSEQ multiplex PCR; TCRdb keeps only in-frame clonotypes and omits some of them. The sample contains 55,000 to 70,000 clones, more than 40% of which appear only once. This CDR3 region has 15 residues. The germline CDR1 and CDR2 sequences are SQVTM and ANQGSEA. After removal of 6 bases from V and 2 bases from J, the junction contained 9 bases not matched to a gene. The chain combines TRBV29-1 with TRBJ2-7; 11 bases map to TRBD2. This receptor was obtained from a human donor with alopecia areata. Sequencing was performed on CD8+ T cells sorted from blood, taken at week 0. This CDR3 reads CSVQSGTSGPYEQYF. The DNA for the CDR3 is TGCAGCGTCCAATCCGGGACTAGCGGCCCCTACGAGCAGTACTTC.